Each of the 31 T cell receptor beta chains below was sequenced from the same sample in a study of CD8+ T cells in alopecia areata. cDNA prepared by RNA extraction and subsequent reverse transcription served as the template for sequencing. The data were produced by immunoSEQ multiplex PCR, yet TCRdb's version contains in-frame clones alone and is incomplete. This table has more than 150,000 clones, about 63% appearing once. The specimen comprised CD4+ T cells sorted from blood, sampled at week 0. These receptors were collected from a human donor with alopecia areata.

J is TRBJ1-4 and V is TRBV4-1, with D possibly matching TRBD1 (5 bases). The CDR3 loop spans 16 amino acids. The germline gives CDR1 MGHRA, CDR2 YSYEKL. V was pared by 4 bases and J by 2 bases, with 14 bases between. The CDR3 region is CASSRVGGPTNEKLFF. CDR3 DNA sequence: TGCGCCAGCAGCCGGGTGGGGGGACCCACTAATGAAAAACTGTTTTTT.

The rearrangement joins TRBV7-8 to TRBJ2-7, with D possibly matching TRBD2 (7 bases). CDR3 length: 16 residues. The V and J ends lost 3 bases and 2 bases respectively, with 17 bases between them. From germline, CDR1 is SGHVS and CDR2 FQNEAQ. Written as DNA, the CDR3 is TGTGCCAGCAGCTTCGTTCTAGGGGGGGGGCCCTACGAGCAGTACTTC. Its translation: CASSFVLGGGPYEQYF.

A note on this clone: Other DNA variants within this sample encode the same CDR3. The rearrangement uses TRBV29-1 and TRBJ2-7, with D perhaps TRBD1 or TRBD2 (5 bases each). The CDR3 is 13 amino acids. The germline V gene encodes CDR1 SQVTM and CDR2 ANQGSEA. V shed 4 bases and J shed 2 bases, with 12 bases lying between them. The CDR3 DNA sequence: TGCAGCGTTGCCGGGACGGTTACCTACGAGCAGTACTTC. It translates to CSVAGTVTYEQYF.

This clone was picked up a small number of times. J is TRBJ2-6 and V is TRBV15; D is possibly TRBD1 (5 bases). The V end was cut by 0 bases, the J end by 0 bases, with 12 bases between. The CDR3 runs 18 residues. Germline V gene sequence: CDR1 LNHNV, CDR2 YYDKDF (reference sequence). CDR3 protein: CATSRERGGTSGANVLTF. In DNA form, the CDR3 reads TGTGCCACCAGCAGAGAAAGGGGCGGAACCTCTGGGGCCAACGTCCTGACTTTC.

This rearrangement joins TRBV6-5 to TRBJ1-2; D ambiguous. Trimming pared 9 bases from V and 2 bases from J, leaving 10 bases between. CDR3 length: 12 residues. Germline CDR1 is MNHEY and CDR2 is SVGAGI. CDR3 residues: CARTGANYGYTF. The CDR3 DNA follows: TGTGCCAGAACGGGCGCGAACTATGGCTACACCTTC.

The J gene is TRBJ1-4, the V gene TRBV29-1; D remains ambiguous. The CDR3 extends over 12 amino acids. With 4 bases removed from V and 4 bases from J, the gap between germline ends came to 7 bases. Germline V gene sequence: CDR1 SQVTM, CDR2 ANQGSEA. In DNA, the CDR3 is TGCAGCGTTGCCTGGGTTAATGAAAAACTGTTTTTT. This sequence encodes CSVAWVNEKLFF.

The chain uses TRBV7-3 and TRBJ1-2; D is possibly TRBD1 (6 bases). Germline values: CDR1 SGHTA, CDR2 FQGTGA. The CDR3 is 15 amino acids. Trimming cost V 2 bases and J 0 bases, with 10 bases left between them. CDR3 sequence reads: CASSLGQGTNYGYTF. In DNA form, the CDR3 reads TGTGCCAGCAGCTTAGGTCAGGGGACTAACTATGGCTACACCTTC.

V gene TRBV14 combines with J gene TRBJ2-5; D is unresolved. The CDR3 runs to 11 residues. V was pared by 4 bases and J by 5 bases, with 5 bases between. CDR1 SGHDN and CDR2 FVKESK come from the germline V gene. In nucleotides, the CDR3 is TGTGCCAGCAGCCGTACGGAGACCCAGTACTTC. Translating gives CASSRTETQYF.

V usage is TRBV2 and J usage is TRBJ2-4; weak D call: TRBD2 (6 bases). The germline V gene encodes CDR1 SNHLY and CDR2 FYNNEI. The V end lost 4 bases, the J end lost 9 bases, and 13 bases lay between the germline ends. There are 13 residues in the CDR3. CDR3 in DNA: TGTGCCAGCAGTGGGGTACTCGGGGGCATTCAGTACTTC. Amino acids: CASSGVLGGIQYF.

The chain joins TRBV11-2 to TRBJ1-2; tentative D call: TRBD1 (5 bases). This CDR3 spans 14 amino acids. CDR1 and CDR2 (germline): SGHAT, FQNNGV. V was trimmed by 7 bases and J by 6 bases, leaving 18 bases between them. The CDR3, as DNA: TGTGCCAGCACATCCCCTTGGGGCAGTAATGGCTACACCTTC. This sequence encodes CASTSPWGSNGYTF.

The DNA for the CDR3 is TGTGCCAGGACCGAGCAGTACTTC. Protein product: CARTEQYF. This chain connects TRBV11-2 to TRBJ2-7; D ambiguous. The V gene lost 9 bases and the J gene lost 6 bases, with 3 bases spanning the gap. The CDR3 has 8 amino acids. Germline values: CDR1 SGHAT, CDR2 FQNNGV.

The gene calls are TRBV30 and TRBJ1-6, with D possibly matching TRBD1 (6 bases). Germline CDR1 is GTSNPN and CDR2 is SVGIG (reference sequence). V gave up 3 bases and J gave up 1 base, with 10 bases separating them. The CDR3 has 15 amino acids. CDR3 nucleotides: TGTGCCTGGAGGATAGGGGGATCCTATAATTCACCCCTCCACTTT. Protein product: CAWRIGGSYNSPLHF.

CDR3 amino acids: CASTAGRNTEAFF. In DNA form, the CDR3 reads TGTGCCAGCACCGCAGGCCGGAACACTGAAGCTTTCTTT. The chain is built from TRBV6-1 and TRBJ1-1, with D uncertain. Germline V gene sequence: CDR1 MNHNS, CDR2 SASEGT. This CDR3 spans 13 amino acids. The V gene lost 7 bases and the J gene lost 1 base, with 10 bases spanning the gap.

This chain uses TRBV6-5 with TRBJ1-6; TRBD1 matches at 10 bases. From germline, CDR1 is MNHEY and CDR2 SVGAGI. CDR3 length equals 14 residues. V was clipped by 6 bases and J by 7 bases; unmatched bases: 3. The CDR3 DNA follows: TGTGCCAGCAGAGAGGGACAGGGGAATTCACCCCTCCACTTT. Translating gives CASREGQGNSPLHF.

This chain links TRBV7-8 with TRBJ2-5; 15 positions agree with TRBD2. The germline CDR1 and CDR2 sequences are SGHVS and FQNEAQ. V lost 5 bases and J lost 5; bases outside the gene matches: 9. The CDR3 spans 17 residues. CDR3 in amino acids: CASSRTSGGAGAETQYF. The CDR3 bases are TGTGCCAGCAGCCGGACTAGCGGGGGGGCGGGAGCGGAGACCCAGTACTTC.

The chain carries TRBV19 and TRBJ1-5; D is perhaps TRBD1 (6 bases). Trimming shortened V by 4 bases and J by 7 bases, and 14 bases separated the two germline ends. CDR3 length equals 14 residues. Germline values: CDR1 LNHDA, CDR2 SQIVND (reference sequence). The CDR3 nucleotides read TGTGCCAGTAGTACAGGGGAAAGCTGGCAGCCCCAGCATTTT. This translates into CASSTGESWQPQHF.

The rearrangement uses TRBV2 and TRBJ2-7, with D possibly TRBD1 on 6 matching bases. The CDR3 runs to 17 residues. Trimming shortened V by 5 bases and J by 7 bases, and 27 bases separated the two germline ends. Per germline, CDR1 SNHLY and CDR2 FYNNEI. CDR3 bases: TGTGCCAGCAGTCGGAAGGGGGAAACCATCCGAGCTGGGGAGCAGTACTTC. Translation gives CASSRKGETIRAGEQYF.

CDR3 nucleotides: TGCAGCGTTGAAGCCTCAGGAGATAACTATGGCTACACCTTC. Protein product: CSVEASGDNYGYTF. The chain carries TRBV29-1 and TRBJ1-2; the D is unclear. CDR1 is SQVTM and CDR2 is ANQGSEA in the germline V gene. The V gene lost 1 base and the J gene lost 1 base, with 10 bases spanning the gap. The CDR3 has 14 residues.

The J gene is TRBJ2-7, the V gene TRBV6-1; 11 bases map to TRBD1. The CDR3 totals 15 residues. V lost 6 bases, J lost 2 bases, and 6 bases stayed unmatched. Germline V gene sequence: CDR1 MNHNS, CDR2 SASEGT. DNA for the CDR3: TGTGCCAGCAGAAGGACAGGGGGCGATGCCTACGAGCAGTACTTC. Protein: CASRRTGGDAYEQYF.

The chain has TRBV7-2 and TRBJ2-5, with TRBD1 matching 7 bases. The CDR3 totals 14 residues. The junction had 8 bases not matched to a gene; V was cut back by 5 bases and J by 5 bases. CDR1 is SGHTA, CDR2 FQGNSA, per germline. In DNA, the CDR3 is TGTGCCAGCAGCGGCAGAGGGGGCGGTGAGACCCAGTACTTC. This translates into CASSGRGGGETQYF. Looking up the rest from reference TRBV7-2 and TRBJ2-5 gives the full variable domain: GAGVSQSPSNKVTEKGKDVELRCDPISGHTALYWYRQSLGQGLEFLIYFQGNSAPDKSGLPSDRFSAERTGGSVSTLTIQRTQQEDSAVYLCASSGRGGGETQYFGPGTRLLVL.

Only one count was recorded for this clone. The chain is built from TRBV5-4 and TRBJ2-6; D possibly corresponds to TRBD1 (6 bases). CDR1 is SGHNT, CDR2 YYREEE, per germline (reference sequence). The V gene lost 4 bases and the J gene lost 2 bases, with 10 bases spanning the gap. The CDR3 has 15 amino acids. CDR3 sequence reads: CASSQQGPGANVLTF. DNA of the CDR3: TGTGCCAGCAGCCAACAGGGTCCTGGGGCCAACGTCCTGACTTTC.

This clone was recorded a few times. The chain is built from TRBV29-1 and TRBJ2-7, with unresolved D. V was cut by 2 bases and J by 5 bases, with 10 bases left in between. Germline V gene lookup returns CDR1 SQVTM and CDR2 ANQGSEA. The CDR3 runs to 12 residues. CDR3 sequence reads: CSVEKHTNEQYF. The CDR3 DNA sequence: TGCAGCGTTGAAAAGCACACCAACGAGCAGTACTTC.

The V call is TRBV5-4, the J call TRBJ1-2, with TRBD1 as a possible D gene (5 bases). Trimming left V 4 bases short and J 4 bases short, with 11 bases between. This CDR3 has 13 amino acids. Looked up from germline, CDR1 is SGHNT and CDR2 is YYREEE (reference sequence). The CDR3, as DNA: TGTGCCAGCAGCCCGGGGGTGGGCTATGGCTACACCTTC. This encodes CASSPGVGYGYTF.

The rearrangement joins TRBV29-1 to TRBJ2-3; D may be TRBD2 (6 bases). Trimming took off 6 bases at V and 2 bases at J, with 12 bases between the two ends. There are 13 residues in the CDR3. The germline CDR1 and CDR2 sequences are SQVTM and ANQGSEA. The CDR3 DNA reads as TGCAGCGTGAGTGGGACTCTCACAGATACGCAGTATTTT. Translation gives CSVSGTLTDTQYF.

This clone showed up just a few times. This chain links TRBV7-9 with TRBJ2-1, with D unclear. Trimming left V 5 bases short and J 10 bases short, with 12 bases between. Germline V gene data show CDR1 as SEHNR and CDR2 as FQNEAQ (reference sequence). The CDR3 runs to 12 residues. The DNA of the CDR3 is TGTGCCAGCAGCCCGAGAGCCGTGGAGCAGTTCTTC. As protein: CASSPRAVEQFF.

The chain employs TRBV10-2 and TRBJ2-7; D unresolved. In germline, CDR1 is WSHSY, CDR2 SAAADI. The CDR3 spans 12 residues. The V end was cut by 8 bases, the J end by 5 bases, with 13 bases between. CDR3 DNA sequence: TGCGCCAGCCTCAACAGATACCACGAGCAGTACTTC. Translating it yields CASLNRYHEQYF.

This clone was detected a few times. The chain carries TRBV9 and TRBJ1-6, with D tentatively TRBD1 (5 bases). The germline V gene encodes CDR1 SGDLS and CDR2 YYNGEE. V was trimmed by 6 bases and J by 8 bases, leaving 12 bases between them. The CDR3 is 13 residues long. CDR3 region: CASTQGPDSPLHF. Written as DNA, the CDR3 is TGTGCCAGCACTCAGGGTCCGGATTCACCCCTCCACTTT.

This chain links TRBV2 with TRBJ2-2; a weak D match, TRBD2 (5 bases). With 7 bases removed from V and 6 bases from J, the gap between germline ends came to 15 bases. This CDR3 has 14 residues. Germline V gene lookup returns CDR1 SNHLY and CDR2 FYNNEI. The CDR3 nucleotides are TGTGCCAGCAATTCTCTAGCAGGTCCCGGGGAGCTGTTTTTT. Residues: CASNSLAGPGELFF.

V usage is TRBV29-1 and J usage is TRBJ1-6, with D unresolved. Germline CDR1 reads SQVTM; CDR2 reads ANQGSEA. There are 13 residues in the CDR3. Trimming stripped 5 bases from V and 7 bases from J, with 12 bases between. The CDR3 bases are TGCAGCGTTCTGGAACATGTCAATTCACCCCTCCACTTT. It translates to CSVLEHVNSPLHF.

This clone appeared once. This chain links TRBV6-1 with TRBJ1-1; 7 positions agree with TRBD1. The junction had 5 bases not matched to a gene; V was cut back by 3 bases and J by 1 base. Germline V gene lookup returns CDR1 MNHNS and CDR2 SASEGT. The CDR3 loop spans 15 amino acids. CDR3 loop: CASSDPRTGNTEAFF. The CDR3 nucleotides are TGTGCCAGCAGTGATCCCAGGACAGGGAACACTGAAGCTTTCTTT.

This rearrangement joins TRBV30 to TRBJ1-1; D not certain. Trimming shortened V by 8 bases and J by 1 base, and 14 bases separated the two germline ends. CDR3 size: 13 residues. Germline CDR1 reads GTSNPN; CDR2 reads SVGIG (reference sequence). The chain's CDR3 is CAGIPWGNTEAFF. For the CDR3, the DNA is TGTGCCGGGATTCCATGGGGGAACACTGAAGCTTTCTTT.